This is a list of T cell receptor beta chains from one sample in a study of shared clonotypes between healthy human individuals. The assay was immunoSEQ multiplex PCR, and TCRdb's table has in-frame clones only and misses some. The sample lists approximately 2.3 million clones; over 85% were seen once. Specimen: naive CD4+ T cells from PBMCs. The receptors were gathered from a man between 18 and 29 years old in good health. Some clones in this sample may be carry-over from other donors' samples. CDR3s include the opening cysteine and the closing phenylalanine or tryptophan. The D gene is left open where the match is weak. Clone sizes are given selectively: once, few, many, or a class where the clone is expanded.

clone size	V gene	J gene	D gene	CDR3 protein	CDR3 DNA
NA	TRBV10-3	TRBJ2-5	TRBD1	CATSTGAIGETQYF	TGTGCCACGTCGACAGGGGCGATTGGAGAGACCCAGTACTTC
NA	TRBV19	TRBJ1-2	NA	CASSTRDSLLADYGYTF	TGTGCCAGTAGTACCCGGGACTCACTCCTTGCGGACTATGGCTACACCTTC
once	TRBV9	TRBJ1-2	NA	CASSSDLQGTVYGYTF	TGTGCCAGCAGTAGTGACTTGCAGGGTACCGTCTATGGCTACACCTTC
NA	TRBV18	TRBJ2-7	NA	CASSQSLALLNEQYF	TGTGCCAGCTCACAATCACTAGCACTTCTGAACGAGCAGTACTTC
NA	TRBV28	TRBJ2-7	NA	CATQGGSLVLEQYF	TGTGCCACCCAGGGGGGGAGTCTGGTTTTGGAGCAGTACTTC
NA	TRBV4-1	TRBJ2-5	NA	CASSQDPRGQGTQYF	TGCGCCAGCAGCCAAGATCCCCGGGGGCAGGGGACCCAGTACTTC
NA	TRBV7-9	TRBJ2-2	NA	CASSFDPAGELFF	TGTGCCAGCAGCTTTGACCCCGCCGGGGAGCTGTTTTTT
NA	TRBV9	TRBJ1-2	NA	CASSPDVNSNYGYTF	TGTGCCAGCAGCCCAGACGTCAACTCTAACTATGGCTACACCTTC
NA	TRBV6-5	TRBJ2-1	TRBD2	CASSSGLAGEQFF	TGTGCCAGCAGTTCGGGACTAGCGGGAGAGCAGTTCTTC
NA	TRBV5-4	TRBJ2-5	TRBD2	CASTSGLAGEETQYF	TGTGCCAGCACCTCGGGACTAGCGGGAGAAGAGACCCAGTACTTC
once	TRBV4-3	TRBJ1-2	NA	CASSHQGGDYGYTF	TGCGCCAGCAGCCACCAAGGGGGTGACTATGGCTACACCTTC
NA	TRBV18	TRBJ2-3	TRBD1	CASSPRTGGSDTQYF	TGTGCCAGCTCACCACGGACAGGGGGTTCGGATACGCAGTATTTT
NA	TRBV29-1	TRBJ1-5	NA	CSVPLFQGSNQPQHF	TGCAGCGTCCCCCTCTTCCAGGGCAGCAATCAGCCCCAGCATTTT
NA	TRBV27	TRBJ2-7	TRBD1	CASSWTGQGAYEQYF	TGTGCCAGCAGTTGGACGGGACAGGGGGCATACGAGCAGTACTTC
NA	TRBV6-5	TRBJ2-7	TRBD2	CATGRGGSLTYEQYF	TGTGCCACCGGGCGGGGAGGGAGCCTAACCTACGAGCAGTACTTC
NA	TRBV28	TRBJ1-1	NA	CASTLGDTEAFF	TGTGCCAGCACCTTGGGAGACACTGAAGCTTTCTTT
once	TRBV5-1	TRBJ1-1	NA	CASSPRGQGATEAFF	TGCGCCAGCAGCCCGCGGGGTCAGGGTGCCACTGAAGCTTTCTTT
NA	TRBV6-5	TRBJ2-7	TRBD1	CASSYYRTGGPPKEYF	TGTGCCAGCAGTTATTATCGGACAGGGGGACCCCCGAAAGAGTACTTC
NA	TRBV4-1	TRBJ1-2	NA	CASSQARGFNYGYTF	TGCGCCAGCAGCCAAGCGCGGGGGTTTAACTATGGCTACACCTTC
once	TRBV12-5	TRBJ1-2	NA	CASGLTGQGYTF	TGTGCTAGTGGATTGACGGGGCAAGGCTACACCTTC
NA	TRBV18	TRBJ2-2	NA	CASSPRTASNTGELFF	TGTGCCAGCTCACCCCGGACAGCAAGTAACACCGGGGAGCTGTTTTTT
NA	TRBV7-3	TRBJ2-3	NA	CASSLMPLEWDTQYF	TGTGCCAGCAGCTTAATGCCCCTAGAGTGGGATACGCAGTATTTT
once	TRBV10-3	TRBJ1-2	NA	CAISERTAAVVGYTF	TGTGCCATCAGTGAAAGGACAGCGGCTGTGGTTGGCTACACCTTC
NA	TRBV30	TRBJ2-7	NA	CACQPGTAYEQYF	TGTGCCTGCCAACCCGGGACCGCATACGAGCAGTACTTC
NA	TRBV5-3	TRBJ2-7	NA	CARSLLPPGLTYEQYF	TGTGCCAGAAGCTTGTTACCCCCGGGACTCACCTACGAGCAGTACTTC
NA	TRBV28	TRBJ2-3	TRBD1	CASSSGGRTDTQYF	TGTGCCAGCAGTTCAGGGGGCCGCACAGATACGCAGTATTTT
NA	TRBV27	TRBJ2-7	TRBD2	CASSSYQRTSGRPYEQYF	TGTGCCAGCAGTTCCTACCAACGTACTAGCGGGCGTCCCTACGAGCAGTACTTC
NA	TRBV25-1	TRBJ1-5	NA	CASSEGGGRQPQHF	TGTGCCAGCAGTGAGGGGGGGGGTCGGCAGCCCCAGCATTTT
NA	TRBV9	TRBJ2-4	NA	CASSVMGGAAKNIQYF	TGTGCCAGCAGCGTCATGGGGGGAGCGGCCAAAAACATTCAGTACTTC
NA	TRBV6-1	TRBJ2-3	TRBD1	CASSRDRGTDTQYF	TGTGCCAGCAGCCGGGACAGGGGGACAGATACGCAGTATTTT
NA	TRBV28	TRBJ1-1	NA	CASSLGVPTVEAFF	TGTGCCAGCAGTTTAGGGGTGCCGACAGTTGAAGCTTTCTTT
NA	TRBV5-4	TRBJ2-2	NA	CASSLTGTGELFF	TGTGCCAGCAGCCTCACTGGGACCGGGGAGCTGTTTTTT
once	TRBV7-3	TRBJ2-7	TRBD2	CASSKRDSGSYEQYF	TGTGCCAGCAGCAAAAGGGATAGCGGGAGTTACGAGCAGTACTTC
NA	TRBV15	TRBJ2-1	NA	CATSLKGGLTFDEQFF	TGTGCCACCAGCCTCAAAGGGGGACTCACTTTTGATGAGCAGTTCTTC
once	TRBV2	TRBJ2-3	TRBD2	CASRFGTNQDTQYF	TGTGCCAGCAGGTTCGGGACTAACCAAGATACGCAGTATTTT
NA	TRBV10-3	TRBJ1-6	NA	CATVDRNSPLHF	TGTGCCACCGTGGACAGAAATTCACCCCTCCACTTT
NA	TRBV19	TRBJ2-7	TRBD2	CASRLTSGSREQYF	TGTGCCAGTAGGCTAACTAGCGGCTCCCGCGAGCAGTACTTC
NA	TRBV30	TRBJ1-4	NA	CAWSVPSTNEKLFF	TGTGCCTGGAGTGTGCCCTCAACTAATGAAAAACTGTTTTTT
NA	TRBV7-3	TRBJ1-2	NA	CASSWAQGRGYTF	TGTGCCAGCAGCTGGGCCCAAGGCCGAGGCTACACCTTC
NA	TRBV6-4	TRBJ1-2	TRBD1	CASSDSAGGLSGGYTF	TGTGCCAGCAGTGACTCCGCAGGGGGCCTTTCCGGGGGCTACACCTTC
NA	TRBV6-1	TRBJ2-1	NA	CASSEFRQPPYNEQFF	TGTGCCAGCAGTGAATTTCGACAACCCCCTTACAATGAGCAGTTCTTC
NA	TRBV2	TRBJ2-7	TRBD2	CASWVSGRARLYEQYF	TGTGCCAGCTGGGTTAGCGGGAGGGCCCGTCTTTACGAGCAGTACTTC
NA	TRBV2	TRBJ2-1	TRBD1	CASSRGQGVEQFF	TGTGCCAGCAGCCGGGGACAGGGGGTTGAGCAGTTCTTC
NA	TRBV29-1	TRBJ2-7	NA	CSVGGTSHEQYF	TGCAGTGTAGGGGGGACGTCCCACGAGCAGTACTTC
NA	TRBV5-1	TRBJ1-5	TRBD1	CASSVGTGNQPQHF	TGCGCCAGCAGCGTAGGGACAGGGAATCAGCCCCAGCATTTT
NA	TRBV18	TRBJ1-1	NA	CASSPGLNTEAFF	TGTGCCAGCTCACCGGGACTGAACACTGAAGCTTTCTTT
NA	TRBV28	TRBJ1-2	TRBD1	CASRSRDSGYTF	TGTGCCAGCAGAAGCCGGGACAGTGGCTACACCTTC
NA	TRBV19	TRBJ2-1	TRBD2	CASSRTSHEQFF	TGTGCCAGTAGTAGGACTAGTCATGAGCAGTTCTTC
few	TRBV4-1	TRBJ2-3	NA	CASSQKVGTSYTDTQYF	TGCGCCAGCAGCCAAAAAGTGGGGACTTCCTACACAGATACGCAGTATTTT
NA	TRBV9	TRBJ2-7	TRBD2	CASSLNGGVSYEQYF	TGTGCCAGCAGCTTGAACGGGGGGGTCTCCTACGAGCAGTACTTC
few	TRBV2	TRBJ2-7	TRBD1	CASRDRGYEQYF	TGTGCCAGCAGGGACAGGGGCTACGAGCAGTACTTC
NA	TRBV6-5	TRBJ2-7	TRBD1	CASSYQRQGYEQYF	TGTGCCAGCAGTTACCAACGACAGGGCTACGAGCAGTACTTC
NA	TRBV7-6	TRBJ2-2	NA	CASSLGPAETGELFF	TGTGCCAGCAGCTTAGGGCCGGCCGAAACCGGGGAGCTGTTTTTT